These 13 T cell receptor beta chains were sequenced from one sample in a study of breast tumors, draining lymph nodes, adjacent tissues. Each CDR3 protein gets one entry after TCRdb re-called the multiplex PCR reads with MiXCR. The sample lists about 20,000 distinct CDR3 sequences, 45% to 60% occurring once. The sample comprised breast tumor tissue. These receptor sequences come from a female donor with breast cancer. Some clones in this sample may be carry-over from other donors' samples.

This clonotype is medium-sized within its sample. The chain carries TRBV7-9 and TRBJ2-3; tentatively, D is TRBD2 (7 bases). V was clipped by 1 base and J by 3 bases, with 14 bases between them. This CDR3 has 16 residues. Germline CDR1 is SEHNR and CDR2 is FQNEAQ (reference sequence). The CDR3 sequence: CASSLVGGAGTDTQYF. The CDR3 DNA reads as TGTGCCAGCAGCTTAGTAGGGGGGGCTGGAACAGATACGCAGTATTTT.

This clonotype was seen at least ten times. The genes are TRBV6-1 and TRBJ1-5, with D tentatively TRBD1 (5 bases). The CDR3 loop spans 12 amino acids. From germline, CDR1 is MNHNS and CDR2 SASEGT. Trimming took 4 bases from V and 5 from J, leaving 6 bases between them. The CDR3 reads CASSVGDQPQHF. The CDR3 region has the DNA TGTGCCAGCAGTGTGGGGGATCAGCCCCAGCATTTT.

The V gene is TRBV2, the J gene TRBJ1-6; 8 bases are shared with TRBD1. Per germline, CDR1 SNHLY and CDR2 FYNNEI. The CDR3 totals 15 residues. V gave up 1 base and J gave up 10 bases; unmatched junction bases: 6. Here the CDR3 reads CASSEGDRILSPLHF. The CDR3, as DNA: TGTGCCAGCAGTGAAGGGGACAGGATTTTGTCACCCCTCCACTTT.

This clonotype appeared many times. This chain uses TRBV7-9 with TRBJ1-4; D unresolved. Germline CDR1 is SEHNR and CDR2 is FQNEAQ (reference sequence). Trimming removed 4 bases at V and 4 bases at J, with 10 bases between. The CDR3 runs to 14 residues. This CDR3 reads CASSSWADNEKLFF. In nucleotides, the CDR3 is TGTGCCAGCAGCTCCTGGGCAGATAATGAAAAACTGTTTTTT.

This clonotype was seen ten or more times. The chain has TRBV4-1 and TRBJ1-2; 10 bases are shared with TRBD1. CDR3 length: 14 residues. Germline values: CDR1 MGHRA, CDR2 YSYEKL. V dropped 4 bases and J dropped 7; count of bases not matched to a gene: 6. Here the CDR3 DNA reads TGCGCCAGCAGCCTACGACAGGGGGCGCGTGGCTACACCTTC. Its protein is CASSLRQGARGYTF.

In its sample, this clonotype ranks as medium-sized. This chain links TRBV4-3 with TRBJ1-2; no clear D. CDR3 length: 14 residues. Germline CDR1 reads LGHNA; CDR2 reads YSLEER. V was trimmed by 0 bases and J by 2 bases, leaving 7 bases between them. For the CDR3, the DNA is TGCGCCAGCAGCCAAGACGGCATAAACTATGGCTACACCTTC. It is translated as CASSQDGINYGYTF.

V gene TRBV7-3 combines with J gene TRBJ1-6, with D hard to call. V shed 2 bases and J shed 13 bases, with 15 bases lying between them. CDR1 and CDR2 from the germline V gene are SGHTA and FQGTGA. The CDR3 has 14 amino acids. This CDR3 is CASSLGVADGPLHF. CDR3 coding DNA: TGTGCCAGCAGCTTAGGAGTGGCGGACGGGCCCCTCCACTTT.

The chain combines TRBV20-1 with TRBJ1-4, with 7 nucleotides matching TRBD1. The germline V gene has CDR1 DFQATT and CDR2 SNEGSKA (reference sequence). V dropped 6 bases and J dropped 8; count of bases not matched to a gene: 12. CDR3 length equals 14 residues. In DNA form, the CDR3 reads TGCAGTGCCCGGGGCAGGGGGGAACAAGAAAAACTGTTTTTT. Protein product: CSARGRGEQEKLFF.

The CDR3 here is CASSLSGLAGGEQFF. The CDR3 bases are TGCGCCAGCAGCTTGTCCGGACTAGCGGGGGGTGAGCAGTTCTTC. This chain joins TRBV5-1 and TRBJ2-1; 14 bases are a match to TRBD2. The CDR3 length is 15 residues. The V gene end was trimmed by 1 base and the J gene end by 9 bases; junction bases not matched to a gene: 3. Germline loops: CDR1 SGHRS, CDR2 YFSETQ.

On this clonotype: The junction differs from germline at one of its ends, possibly a read error. This rearrangement joins TRBV2 to TRBJ1-3; 7 bases are shared with TRBD1. Germline loops: CDR1 SNHLY, CDR2 FYNNEI. The CDR3 contains 17 residues. CDR3: CASSDSLQGISRNTIYF. The CDR3 DNA sequence: TGTGCCAGCAGTGATTCATTACAGGGGATCTCTAGAAACACCATATATTTT.

V and J are TRBV19 and TRBJ2-7, with no clear D. This CDR3 region has 13 residues. Germline loops: CDR1 LNHDA, CDR2 SQIVND (reference sequence). The V end lost 5 bases, the J end lost 3 bases, and 11 bases lay between the germline ends. This CDR3 is CASSLGSYYEQYF. Written as DNA, the CDR3 is TGTGCCAGTAGTTTGGGCAGCTACTACGAGCAGTACTTC.

This chain joins TRBV7-6 and TRBJ2-2; 13 bases map to TRBD2. This CDR3 contains 16 residues. The junction had 6 bases not matched to a gene; V was cut back by 5 bases and J by 6 bases. Germline CDR1 SGHVS, CDR2 FNYEAQ. DNA of the CDR3: TGTGCCAGCAGCAAAGGACTAGCGGGAGCCCCCGGGGAGCTGTTTTTT. Translated, it gives CASSKGLAGAPGELFF. The full variable domain, with the rest looked up from reference TRBV7-6 and TRBJ2-2, is GAGVSQSPRYKVTKRGQDVALRCDPISGHVSLYWYRQALGQGPEFLTYFNYEAQQDKSGLPNDRFSAERPEGSISTLTIQRTEQRDSAMYRCASSKGLAGAPGELFFGEGSRLTVL.

V and J are TRBV6-1 and TRBJ2-3; 9 bases line up with TRBD1. This CDR3 contains 13 residues. The J segment lost 4 bases and the V segment lost 7 bases, leaving 3 bases of the junction unmatched. Germline V gives CDR1 MNHNS, CDR2 SASEGT. The CDR3 sequence: CASNNRGPDTQYF. The CDR3 nucleotides are TGTGCCAGCAACAACAGGGGGCCAGATACGCAGTATTTT.